The clone carrying this TCR beta chain appeared a few times. Its specificity is unknown. These data are taken from a study of beta chain features in type 1 diabetes. Study results and caveats: Among patients with Type 1 diabetes, TCRB CDR3s were moderately but significantly shorter in every one of the four CD4+ subsets. Short templates might get an advantage during PCR, and this would be equal in patients and controls.

The entirety of the isolated RNA underwent reverse transcription, so expressed TCRB transcripts were sequenced. Regulatory, naive and central memory T cell samples averaged approximately 3.8 million reads. Sequenced by immunoSEQ multiplex PCR; TCRdb stores in-frame clones only, minus some. The sample contains 200,000 to 250,000 clones, around 65% of which appear only once. The CDR3 contains 13 residues. Trimming removed 0 bases from V and 6 bases from J, with 9 bases in between. Germline V gives CDR1 LGHNA, CDR2 YSLEER. Staining for CD45RO/CCR7/CD25/CD127/CD95/CD27 allowed sorting of CD4+ naive, central memory, regulatory and stem cell-like memory cells.

The chain is built from TRBV4-3 and TRBJ2-7, with D maybe TRBD2 (5 bases). The receptor comes from a man aged 25-45 years in good health. Input material: naive CD4+ T cells from blood. The CDR3, as DNA: TGCGCCAGCAGCCAAGATGTCCGGGGCGAGCAGTACTTC. Its protein is CASSQDVRGEQYF.